This T cell receptor beta chain was captured in a study of identical twins. The study's findings and limits: Insertions ran lower in abundant cord blood beta clonotypes, though not in memory repertoires. The degree of excess twin sharing was weaker in beta out-of-frame sequences.

TCRdb fed the 5' RACE reads into MiXCR, producing one record per CDR3 protein. Of about 530,000 distinct CDR3 sequences listed, 20% to 25% are singletons. CDR1 SQVTM and CDR2 ANQGSEA come from the germline V gene. V was pared by 6 bases and J by 6 bases, with 13 bases of the junction left unmatched. CDR3 length equals 14 residues. On this clonotype itself: No antigen is known for it.

The data also belong to a second study, concerning yellow fever vaccine responses in identical twins.

Sequencing was done on a sample of CD4+ T cells sorted from blood. The origin of this receptor is a woman aged 18-35 years in good health. The chain is built from TRBV29-1 and TRBJ2-7; TRBD2 matches at 8 bases. CDR3 in amino acids: CSVRLLGLVCEQYV. CDR3 DNA: TGCAGCGTCCGTCTTTTGGGACTAGTGTGCGAGCAGTACGTC.